This T cell receptor beta chain emerged from a study of cytomegalovirus exposure and HLA in healthy donors. This CDR3 comprises 14 residues. V lost 3 bases and J lost 4, with 12 bases in between. Germline V gene lookup returns CDR1 SGHDN and CDR2 FVKESK. A multiplex PCR was run with 60 Vbeta primers and 13 Jbeta primers. Sequenced by immunoSEQ multiplex PCR; TCRdb stores in-frame clones only, minus some. Of roughly 120,000 clones in the sample, 80% were seen once. The table lists this clone with a count of one. Its cognate antigen is unknown. Whole-study results and caveats: On later analysis, the bulk of CMV-associated TCR beta chains appeared to be HLA-restricted. Confirmation was obtained in vitro that a few CMV-associated chains are specific for CMV antigens. In a later analysis, specific HLA alleles were associated with around 17,000 TCR beta sequences at a 0.05 false discovery rate.

The chain is built from TRBV14 and TRBJ1-1; D is unresolved. The clonotype was recovered from a man in his thirties or forties in good health and CMV-seronegative. Sample: PBMCs. The CDR3 loop reads CASSQYRGSTEAFF. DNA for the CDR3: TGTGCCAGCAGCCAGTACCGGGGTTCCACTGAAGCTTTCTTT. Complete variable domain (other parts from reference TRBV14 and TRBJ1-1): EAGVTQFPSHSVIEKGQTVTLRCDPISGHDNLYWYRRVMGKEIKFLLHFVKESKQDESGMPNNRFLAERTGGTYSTLKVQPAELEDSGVYFCASSQYRGSTEAFFGQGTRLTVV.